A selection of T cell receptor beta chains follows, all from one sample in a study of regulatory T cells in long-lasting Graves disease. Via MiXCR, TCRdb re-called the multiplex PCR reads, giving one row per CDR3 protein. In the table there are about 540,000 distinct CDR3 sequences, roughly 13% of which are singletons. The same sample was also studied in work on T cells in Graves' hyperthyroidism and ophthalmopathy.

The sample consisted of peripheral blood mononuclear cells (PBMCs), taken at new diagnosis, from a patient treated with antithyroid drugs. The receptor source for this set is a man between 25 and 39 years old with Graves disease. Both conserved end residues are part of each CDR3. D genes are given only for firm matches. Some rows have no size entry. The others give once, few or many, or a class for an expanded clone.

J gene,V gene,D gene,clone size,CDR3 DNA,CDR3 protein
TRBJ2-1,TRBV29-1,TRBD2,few,TGCAGCGTTGACGGCGGGAGGGCCAGAAATGAGCAGTTCTTC,CSVDGGRARNEQFF
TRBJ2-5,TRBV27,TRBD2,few,TGTGCCAGCAGTCGACCGGGACTAGCGGGAGGAGGAGAGACCCAGTACTTC,CASSRPGLAGGGETQYF
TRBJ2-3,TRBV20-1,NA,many,TGCAGTGCTAGATCGGGACTGACTGTTAGAGATACGCAGTATTTT,CSARSGLTVRDTQYF
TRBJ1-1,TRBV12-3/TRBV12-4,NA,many,TGTGCCAGCAGTTTAGCCCGTGAAGCTTTCTTT,CASSLAREAFF
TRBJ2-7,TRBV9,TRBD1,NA,TGTGCCAGCAGCTCAGGGGGCGCCTCCTACGAGCAGTACTTC,CASSSGGASYEQYF
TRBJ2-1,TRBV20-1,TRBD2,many,TGCAGTGCTAGAGCGCGGGGGTCCTCTCTAAATTACAATGAGCAGTTCTTC,CSARARGSSLNYNEQFF
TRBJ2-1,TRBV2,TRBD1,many,TGTGCCAGCAGGGACAGGGGTCACTCGGAGAGAGAGTTCTTC,CASRDRGHSEREFF
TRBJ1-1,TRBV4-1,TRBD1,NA,TGCGCCAGCAGCGGCTACCGGGACAGGGAAGAAGCTTTCTTT,CASSGYRDREEAFF
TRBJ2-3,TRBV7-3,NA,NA,TGTGCCAGCAGCCTCAACGCCGGGACGGGTGATACCACAGATACGCAGTATTTT,CASSLNAGTGDTTDTQYF
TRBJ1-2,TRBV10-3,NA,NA,TGTGCCATCAGCAAGGACAGCGTCGGATATGGCTACACCTTC,CAISKDSVGYGYTF
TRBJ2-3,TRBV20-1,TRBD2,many,TGCAGTGCTAGAGCAGGGACTAGCGGGGTAGATACGCAGTATTTT,CSARAGTSGVDTQYF
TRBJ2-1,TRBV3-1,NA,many,TGTGCCAGCAGTCAAGACAGGAATGAGCAGTTCTTC,CASSQDRNEQFF
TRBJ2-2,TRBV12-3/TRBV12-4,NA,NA,TGTGCCAGCAGTTGGGGCAGGGTCGACACCGGGGAGCTGTTTTTT,CASSWGRVDTGELFF
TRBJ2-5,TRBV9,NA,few,TGTGCCAGCAGCGAGGGGGTACGGGAGACCCAGTACTTC,CASSEGVRETQYF
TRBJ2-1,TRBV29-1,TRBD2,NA,TGCAGCGTTGAAGGCGCGGGAGGTAAACATGAGCAGTTCTTC,CSVEGAGGKHEQFF